This passage covers 17 T cell receptor delta chains from one sample sequenced in a study of γδ T cells in repeated Plasmodium falciparum infection. Flow sorting of PBMC yielded separate Vgamma9/Vdelta2+ and Vdelta2-negative gammadelta T cell populations for bulk repertoire analysis. TCRdb reprocessed the multiplex PCR reads using CATT. In the table there are about 51,000 delta-chain clones, about 2% of which are singletons. The sequenced material came from gamma-delta T cells from blood. The receptors stem from a pool of human donors (malaria-infected and uninfected, not separated).

This clone came up many times. A read error likely explains why the TCRdb protein, taken from a much larger clone, differs from this DNA's translation at residue 10; the protein shown is translated from the DNA. The rearrangement links TRDV1 to TRDJ1; 8 positions match TRDD3. The CDR3 spans 22 residues. The germline CDR1 and CDR2 sequences are TSWWSYY and QGS. The ends lost 1 base at V and 0 bases at J; junction bases unmatched: 22. The CDR3 DNA follows: TGTGCTCTTGGGGAACGCGCTCCTACTCTTGGGGGATGGCCCAGGTACACCGATAAACTCATCTTT. It specifies CALGERAPTLGGWPRYTDKLIF.

This clone has more than one count but fewer than ten. TCRdb shows a much larger clone's protein in place of this DNA's translation, and the two differ at residue 10, likely through a read error; the protein shown is translated from the DNA. This chain joins TRDV2 and TRDJ1; no firm D call. Germline matching of the DNA provided the J gene here, since TCRdb leaves it blank. Trimming removed 6 bases from V and 3 bases from J, with 25 bases in between. This CDR3 is built from 17 residues. The germline V gene encodes CDR1 GEAIGNYY and CDR2 EKD. The CDR3 spells CACSLSGFTDGADKLIF. The CDR3 DNA reads as TGTGCCTGTTCCTTGTCTGGCTTCACCGACGGGGCCGATAAACTCATCTTT.

This clone has only a few counts. The translation of this DNA and the TCRdb protein of a much larger clone differ at residue 9, probably owing to a read error; the protein shown here is translated from the DNA. This chain joins TRDV1 and TRDJ1; 7 nucleotides align to TRDD3. Matching the DNA to germline supplied the J gene, which TCRdb does not give. This CDR3 spans 14 amino acids. The junction had 10 bases not matched to a gene; V was cut back by 9 bases and J by 3 bases. Germline loops: CDR1 TSWWSYY, CDR2 QGS. The CDR3 bases are TGTGCTCTCGTACTGGGGTTAAACGCCGATAAACTCATCTTT. Translated: CALVLGLNADKLIF.

This clone was recorded a few times. A far larger clone is off by one base, so a read error is likely. Other DNA sequences within the sample encode an identical CDR3. J is TRDJ1 and V is TRDV1; D possibly corresponds to TRDD3 (6 bases). TCRdb offers no J gene call, so here the DNA was matched to germline to obtain one. The CDR3 loop spans 20 amino acids. Germline lookup yields CDR1 TSWWSYY and CDR2 QGS. The CDR3 region has the DNA TGTGCTCTTGGGGAACCCTCCCCCCCCTACTGGGCTCCCGGCACCGACAAACTCATCTTT. Its protein is CALGEPSPPYWAPGTDKLIF.

Concerning this clone: TCRdb records a much larger clone's protein for this DNA, with a difference at residues 3 and 21 that likely arises from a read error; the protein given is the translation of the DNA. There is no J gene call, but TRDV1 is given as the V gene; whether TRDD3, the table's D call, matches the DNA was not checked. The CDR3 sequence is 23 residues long. Looked up from germline, CDR1 is TSWWSYY and CDR2 is QGS. This chain's CDR3 is CAPGAMAFLHFTGGPALTAQPFF. The CDR3 DNA reads as TGTGCTCCTGGGGCGATGGCCTTCCTCCATTTCACTGGGGGTCCCGCTTTGACAGCACAACCCTTCTTT.

This clone came up many times. The likely explanation is a read error, given a far larger clone one base away. Additional DNA sequences in this sample encode the identical CDR3. This sequence joins TRAV38-2/DV8 and TRDJ1; tentatively, D is TRDD3 (5 bases). The CDR3 is 20 residues long. V was clipped by 6 bases and J by 7 bases, with 37 bases between them. The germline V gene has CDR1 TSESDYY and CDR2 QEAYKQQN. The CDR3 bases are TGTGCTTATATAGGTAGCGGGAGTACTCCCGGGCGGTGGTGGGGCCTTAAACTCATCTTT. Translated, it gives CAYIGSGSTPGRWWGLKLIF.

Regarding this clone: The protein TCRdb gives is from a much larger clone and does not agree with this DNA's translation at residue 7, likely a read error; the protein shown here comes from the DNA. The V gene is TRDV3, the J gene TRDJ1, with 8 bases aligning to TRDD3. Matching the DNA to germline supplied the J gene, which TCRdb does not give. Germline V lookup: CDR1 TVYSNPD, CDR2 GDNSRS (reference sequence). Unmatched junction bases numbered 21, after V lost 0 bases and J lost 0 bases. The CDR3 sequence is 20 residues long. The CDR3 sequence is CAFSPPALTGGRPYTDKLIF. CDR3 sequence (DNA): TGTGCCTTTAGTCCTCCTGCCTTGACTGGGGGTAGACCGTACACCGATAAACTCATCTTT.

Regarding this clone: TCRdb's protein, taken from a much larger clone, differs from this DNA's translation at residue 11, likely owing to a read error; the protein displayed comes from the DNA. This chain joins TRDV1 and TRDJ1; 7 bases are a match to TRDD3. Matching the DNA to germline supplied the J gene, which TCRdb does not give. CDR1 is TSWWSYY and CDR2 is QGS in the germline V gene. The trim removed 2 bases at V and 0 bases at J, leaving 24 bases unmatched. The CDR3 contains 22 residues. The CDR3 sequence: CALGEAALYIRGISFNTDKLIF. In nucleotides, the CDR3 is TGTGCTCTTGGGGAAGCGGCCCTCTATATCCGGGGGATTTCGTTTAACACCGATAAACTCATCTTT.

On this clone itself: A read error is the likely source, as a far larger clone sits one nucleotide away. This same CDR3 is encoded by further DNA sequences in the sample. The J segment was not called; the V segment is TRDV1; TRDD3 reflects the table's D call only, with no check against the DNA. Looked up from germline, CDR1 is TSWWSYY and CDR2 is QGS. CDR3 length: 21 residues. The CDR3: CALGVLLSYWANGPYTDKLIF. The CDR3 DNA reads as TGTGCTCTTGGGGTCCTACTATCATACTGGGCGAATGGTCCGTACACCGATAAACTCATCTTC.

This clone was picked up a small number of times. The mismatch at residue 17 between this DNA's translation and the TCRdb protein of a much larger clone likely reflects a read error; the protein shown is translated from the DNA. The chain links TRDV3 to TRDJ1; TRDD3 is a possible D gene (9 bases). Matching the DNA to germline supplied the J gene, which TCRdb does not give. V was pared by 1 base and J by 3 bases, with 39 bases between. This CDR3 has 22 residues. Germline V gives CDR1 TVYSNPD, CDR2 GDNSRS (reference sequence). The CDR3 loop is CAFKAFLDFIYWGTSYADKLIF. The CDR3 DNA follows: TGTGCCTTTAAGGCCTTCCTAGATTTTATTTACTGGGGGACGTCGTACGCCGATAAACTCATCTTT. Using reference TRDV3 and TRDJ1 for the parts outside the CDR3, the full variable domain is CDKVTQSSPDQTVASGSEVVLLCTYDTVYSNPDLFWYRIRPDYSFQFVFYGDNSRSEGADFTQGRFSVKHILTQKAFHLVISPVRTEDSATYYCAFKAFLDFIYWGTSYADKLIFGKGTRVTVEP.

The table lists this clone with a few counts. TCRdb shows a much larger clone's protein in place of this DNA's translation, and the two differ at residue 14, likely through a read error; the protein shown is translated from the DNA. This sample includes further DNA sequences coding for the same CDR3. The rearrangement uses TRDV2 and TRDJ1, with 9 positions matching TRDD3. Germline matching of the DNA provided the J gene here, since TCRdb leaves it blank. From germline, CDR1 is GEAIGNYY and CDR2 EKD. The CDR3 is 18 amino acids. This chain's CDR3 is CACDTVGVLGDGTEKLIF. The DNA for the CDR3 is TGTGCCTGTGACACCGTGGGAGTGCTGGGGGATGGGACCGAAAAACTCATCTTT.

In regard to this clone: A read error likely explains why the TCRdb protein, taken from a much larger clone, differs from this DNA's translation at residue 4; the protein shown is translated from the DNA. This chain connects TRDV1 to TRDJ2; the D gene could be TRDD2 or TRDD3 (8 bases each). The J gene, left out of TCRdb, was set here by checking the DNA against germline. The V gene's germline CDR1 is TSWWSYY and CDR2 QGS. This CDR3 is built from 22 residues. CDR3 DNA sequence: TGTGCTCTTAGGGAACTAGGTTCTTCCTACGTGGGATACGCGCCTTTGACAGCACAACTCTTCTTT. Protein product: CALRELGSSYVGYAPLTAQLFF.

This clone occurred many times. The translation of this DNA and the TCRdb protein of a much larger clone differ at residue 19, probably owing to a read error; the protein shown here is translated from the DNA. Distinct nucleotide sequences in the sample also encode this CDR3. The V call is TRDV3, the J call TRDJ1; 11 bases align to TRDD3. The germline gives CDR1 TVYSNPD, CDR2 GDNSRS (reference sequence). CDR3 length: 21 residues. CDR3 in DNA: TGTGCCTTTATCCACCCTACGCACTGGGGGATAACGACGATTTACACCGATAAACCCATCTTT. This translates into CAFIHPTHWGITTIYTDKPIF.

Remarks on this clone: This is likely an artifact of a read error, given a far larger clone one base away. Different DNA sequences within this sample yield the same CDR3. The chain recombines TRDV3 with TRDJ1; TRDD3 aligns across 8 bases. TCRdb lists no J gene, so it was determined here by aligning the DNA to germline. This CDR3 has 20 amino acids. CDR1 and CDR2 (germline): TVYSNPD, GDNSRS (reference sequence). The CDR3 region is CAFGSTYWGCPLMYTDKLIF. The CDR3 nucleotides read TGTGCCTTTGGGTCTACGTACTGGGGGTGTCCCCTCATGTACACCGACAAACTCATCTTT.

Comment on this clone: This DNA translates differently at residue 13 from the TCRdb protein, which is that of a much larger clone; a read error is likely, and the protein shown is the DNA's own translation. The chain links TRDV1 to TRDJ1; 10 bases match TRDD3. TCRdb records no J gene; here it was assigned by comparing the DNA to germline. The CDR3 loop spans 26 amino acids. After removal of 3 bases from V and 0 bases from J, the junction contained 34 bases not matched to a gene. The germline gives CDR1 TSWWSYY, CDR2 QGS. The CDR3 loop reads CALGDPPIWIPIRLYWGIEHTDKLIF. Written as DNA, the CDR3 is TGTGCTCTTGGGGATCCCCCCATTTGGATTCCTATCCGATTGTACTGGGGGATCGAACACACCGATAAACTCATCTTT.

The sample holds a few counts of this clone. A far larger clone is only one base removed, so a read error is likely. This same CDR3 is encoded by further DNA sequences in the sample. This chain links TRDV1 with TRDJ1; D uncertain. The J gene, absent from TCRdb, was called here by matching the DNA to germline. This CDR3 has 14 amino acids. The germline V and J ends were trimmed by 5 bases and 3 bases, with 13 bases remaining between them. Germline CDR1 is TSWWSYY and CDR2 is QGS. The CDR3 sequence: CALGCAQVSDKLIF. For the CDR3, the DNA is TGTGCTCTTGGGTGTGCACAAGTGTCCGATAAACTCATCTTT.

This clone was observed at least ten times. The protein recorded in TCRdb matches a much larger clone and deviates from this DNA's translation at residue 3, suggesting a read error; the protein here is obtained by translating the DNA. CDR3 residues: CAFGVPSIPFHSTGGRAQDKLIF. DNA for the CDR3: TGTGCTTTTGGGGTTCCGTCTATTCCCTTCCACAGTACTGGGGGGCGAGCCCAGGATAAACTCATCTTT. The chain joins TRDV1 to TRDJ1, with 8 bases lining up with TRDD3. Matching the DNA to germline supplied the J gene, which TCRdb does not give. Germline V gene sequence: CDR1 TSWWSYY, CDR2 QGS. This CDR3 contains 23 residues.